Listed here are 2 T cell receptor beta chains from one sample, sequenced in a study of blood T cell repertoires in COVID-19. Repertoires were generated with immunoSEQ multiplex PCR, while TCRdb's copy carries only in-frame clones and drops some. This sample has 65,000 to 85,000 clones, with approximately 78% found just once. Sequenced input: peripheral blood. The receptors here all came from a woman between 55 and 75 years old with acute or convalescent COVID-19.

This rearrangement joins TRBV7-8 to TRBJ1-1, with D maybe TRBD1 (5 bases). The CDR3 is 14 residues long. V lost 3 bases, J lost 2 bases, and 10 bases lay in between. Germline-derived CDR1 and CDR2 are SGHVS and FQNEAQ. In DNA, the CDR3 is TGTGCCAGCAGCTTCACAGGTTACAACACTGAAGCTTTCTTT. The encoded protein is CASSFTGYNTEAFF.

CDR3 sequence reads: CASTFATGLNTEAFF. CDR3 nucleotides: TGTGCCAGTACCTTCGCGACAGGGCTGAACACTGAAGCTTTCTTT. The chain links TRBV19 to TRBJ1-1, with 7 bases aligning to TRBD1. Germline V gene sequence: CDR1 LNHDA, CDR2 SQIVND (reference sequence). V trimming: 7 bases; J trimming: 0 bases; junction bases outside the gene matches: 8. This CDR3 comprises 15 residues.